Detailed here is one TCR beta chain. The antigen is undetermined. Assay: immunoSEQ multiplex PCR; the TCRdb copy retains only in-frame clones and omits some. The sample lists around 21,000 clones; 75% to 85% were seen once. This record comes from a study of T cells in localized non-small cell lung cancer. Findings and limits, study-wide: Because only a single region of the tumor was sequenced, heterogeneity remains possible. Among blood samples, higher T cell density accompanied longer overall survival. Appearance in adjacent lung was seen for a median 57 of the top 100 tumor clones.

CDR3 size: 13 residues. Germline CDR1 reads LNHDA; CDR2 reads SQIVND (reference sequence). Trimming at V came to 7 bases and at J to 4 bases, leaving 5 bases not matched to a gene. This chain uses TRBV19 with TRBJ1-1; TRBD1 aligns across 8 bases. The source material was peripheral blood, sampled before any cancer treatment. This receptor was identified in a man aged 40-75 years with stage I lung adenocarcinoma. The CDR3 is CASTQGATTEAFF. CDR3 DNA: TGTGCCAGTACCCAGGGGGCGACCACTGAAGCTTTCTTT. Full variable domain (remainder filled in from reference TRBV19 and TRBJ1-1): DGGITQSPKYLFRKEGQNVTLSCEQNLNHDAMYWYRQDPGQGLRLIYYSQIVNDFQKGDIAEGYSVSREKKESFPLTVTSAQKNPTAFYLCASTQGATTEAFFGQGTRLTVV.